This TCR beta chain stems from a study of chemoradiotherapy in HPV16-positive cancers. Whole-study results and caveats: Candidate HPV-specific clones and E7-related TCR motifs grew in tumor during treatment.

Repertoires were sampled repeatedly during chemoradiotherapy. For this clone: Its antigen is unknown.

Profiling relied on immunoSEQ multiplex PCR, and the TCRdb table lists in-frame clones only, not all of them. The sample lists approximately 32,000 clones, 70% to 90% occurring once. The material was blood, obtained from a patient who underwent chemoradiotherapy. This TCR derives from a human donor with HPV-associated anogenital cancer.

The chain's CDR3 is CASSQEVTGELFF. As DNA, the CDR3 is TGCGCCAGCAGCCAAGAAGTTACCGGGGAGCTGTTTTTT. The chain has TRBV4-1 and TRBJ2-2; D gene ambiguous. Germline CDR1 and CDR2: MGHRA and YSYEKL. The CDR3 runs to 13 residues. Deletions cut 0 bases from V and 5 bases from J, with 4 bases between.